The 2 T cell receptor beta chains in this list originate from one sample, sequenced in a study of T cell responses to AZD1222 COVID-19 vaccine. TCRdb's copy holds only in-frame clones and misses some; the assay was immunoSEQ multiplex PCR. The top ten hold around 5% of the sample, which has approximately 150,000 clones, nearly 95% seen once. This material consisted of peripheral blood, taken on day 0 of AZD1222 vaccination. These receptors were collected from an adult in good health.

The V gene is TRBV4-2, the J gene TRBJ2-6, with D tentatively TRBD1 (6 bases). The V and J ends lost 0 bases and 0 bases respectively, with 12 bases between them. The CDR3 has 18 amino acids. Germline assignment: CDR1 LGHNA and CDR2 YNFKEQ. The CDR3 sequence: CASSQDSNRVSGANVLTF. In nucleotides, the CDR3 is TGTGCCAGCAGCCAAGATTCGAACAGGGTCTCTGGGGCCAACGTCCTGACTTTC.

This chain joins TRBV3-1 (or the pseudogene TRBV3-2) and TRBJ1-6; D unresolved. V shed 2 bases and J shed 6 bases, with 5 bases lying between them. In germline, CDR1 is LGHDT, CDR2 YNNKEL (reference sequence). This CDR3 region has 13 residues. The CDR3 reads CASSQMTNSPLHF. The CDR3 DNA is TGTGCCAGCAGCCAAATGACTAATTCACCCCTCCACTTT.